These T cell receptor beta chains were read from a single sample in a study of cytomegalovirus exposure and HLA in healthy donors. Repertoires were generated with immunoSEQ multiplex PCR, while TCRdb's copy carries only in-frame clones and drops some. The sample yields about 140,000 clones, 61% seen once. The sample comprised PBMCs. These receptors originate from a male donor in good health and CMV-seronegative. Both conserved end residues are part of each CDR3. Size tells how often a clone was seen (once, few, many) or the class of an expanded clone, and some rows leave it out.

J gene,clone size,V gene,CDR3 protein
TRBJ2-2,few,TRBV7-7,CASSSRQGENTGELFF
TRBJ2-7,few,TRBV5-6,CASGHAVEQYF
TRBJ1-1,NA,TRBV18,CASSPFRGPTNTEAFF
TRBJ2-6,NA,TRBV28,CASRSTGGGSGANVLTF
TRBJ1-1,NA,TRBV5-1,CASSTPGSGTEAFF
TRBJ1-1,once,TRBV29-1,CSVWKGRDTEAFF
TRBJ2-2,NA,TRBV7-6,CASSDTDRGRTGELFF
TRBJ1-6,once,TRBV15,CATSRGHSTNSPLHF
TRBJ1-2,NA,TRBV12-5,CASGLTVGQRGGYTF
TRBJ2-5,NA,TRBV15,CATSRDDWQGETQYF
TRBJ2-7,NA,TRBV4-3,CASSRDRTGSYYEQYF
TRBJ2-1,few,TRBV4-1,CASSPKSSSYNEQFF
TRBJ2-7,NA,TRBV29-1,CSVEDRGGTYEQYF
TRBJ2-7,few,TRBV27,CASSLSWGGAVYEQYF
TRBJ1-5,NA,TRBV19,CASRPSKQGSTGQPQHF
TRBJ2-3,NA,TRBV5-4,CASSRLADTQYF
TRBJ1-2,NA,TRBV27,CASSTGFDGYTF
TRBJ2-7,NA,TRBV28,CATIKQGSVNEQYF
TRBJ2-5,NA,TRBV10-2,CASSGRASQGIETQYF
TRBJ1-6,NA,TRBV6-5,CASSPGTGSNSPLHF
TRBJ2-2,NA,TRBV9,CASSITSGRNTGELFF
TRBJ1-6,NA,TRBV6-4,CASSEQIYNSPLHF
TRBJ2-2,NA,TRBV29-1,CSVTSGVITGELFF
TRBJ2-7,NA,TRBV11-2,CASSLVDAGGWYEQYF
TRBJ1-5,NA,TRBV18,CASSTQGGQGFNQPQHF
TRBJ2-2,NA,TRBV28,CASSPRNTGNSMFF
TRBJ2-1,NA,TRBV7-9,CASSFGTGVGNEQFF
TRBJ1-6,few,TRBV5-4,CASSLGPNSPLHF
TRBJ1-2,NA,TRBV28,CASSGQGPFGYGYTF
TRBJ2-5,NA,TRBV2,CASSGTSGGGGTQYF
TRBJ1-5,NA,TRBV7-3,CASSSTRADTGGGCNQPQHF
TRBJ2-7,NA,TRBV9,CASSPQRSPPYEQYF
TRBJ2-5,NA,TRBV7-8,CASSLSLYGQADTQETQYF
TRBJ2-1,NA,TRBV30,CAWNRDTEQFF
TRBJ2-1,few,TRBV28,CASTIAGFPNEQFF
TRBJ1-4,NA,TRBV5-1,CASSFTGASGEKLFF
TRBJ2-1,once,TRBV27,CASRWVPGPLRGSGEQFF